This T cell receptor beta chain appears in the sequencing data of a study of blood T cell repertoires in COVID-19. For the study at large: Samples of COVID-19 (acute and convalescent) were obtained from the United States, Italy and Spain. T cells, B-cell-depleted T cells, or PBMCs provided the cDNA or gDNA that served as material.

Measured with immunoSEQ multiplex PCR; TCRdb has only the in-frame clones, and not every one. The repertoire has approximately 100,000 clones, around 80% of them found once; the top ten carry around 9.3%. The CDR3 has 13 residues. Looked up from germline, CDR1 is KGHDR and CDR2 is SFDVKD. The trim removed 9 bases at V and 4 bases at J, leaving 5 bases unmatched. The chain carries TRBV24-1 and TRBJ2-5, with 9 bases identical to TRBD2. Sequenced material: peripheral blood. The clonotype was recovered from a man aged 65 to 85 with acute or convalescent COVID-19. CDR3 loop: CATGAGGGETQYF. For the CDR3, the DNA is TGTGCCACCGGAGCGGGAGGTGGAGAGACCCAGTACTTC.